A single sample gave rise to the 21 T cell receptor beta chains below, sequenced in a study of cytomegalovirus exposure and HLA in healthy donors. The PCR was carried out with 60 Vbeta primers and 13 Jbeta primers. Some clones are missing from TCRdb's copy, which holds only in-frame ones; the method was immunoSEQ multiplex PCR. The table has about 170,000 clones, roughly three quarters seen once; the top ten hold about 2.5%. The sample was PBMCs. The receptors shown here come from a woman in her fifties or sixties in good health and CMV-seronegative.

This sequence joins TRBV10-2 and TRBJ2-1; the D is unclear. Trimming pared 0 bases from V and 9 bases from J, leaving 9 bases between. This CDR3 has 13 amino acids. Germline-derived CDR1 and CDR2 are WSHSY and SAAADI. CDR3 nucleotide sequence: TGCGCCAGCAGTGAGTCAACACAGTTTGAGCAGTTCTTC. Translating it yields CASSESTQFEQFF.

The chain couples TRBV29-1 to TRBJ2-3; D uncertain. This CDR3 is built from 13 residues. V was trimmed by 3 bases and J by 3 bases, leaving 10 bases between them. CDR1 is SQVTM, CDR2 ANQGSEA, per germline. The CDR3 loop reads CSVDLKLTDTQYF. The CDR3 DNA reads as TGCAGCGTTGACCTAAAACTGACAGATACGCAGTATTTT.

This chain links TRBV7-9 with TRBJ1-4; 12 nucleotides line up with TRBD1. V was clipped by 5 bases and J by 8 bases; unmatched bases: 6. The CDR3 consists of 15 residues. Germline loops: CDR1 SEHNR, CDR2 FQNEAQ (reference sequence). The CDR3 sequence is CASSPRDRGREKLFF. Written as DNA, the CDR3 is TGTGCCAGCAGCCCCCGGGACAGGGGGCGGGAAAAACTGTTTTTT.

This clone was seen only once. V and J are TRBV19 and TRBJ1-5; 9 bases line up with TRBD1. Germline V lookup: CDR1 LNHDA, CDR2 SQIVND (reference sequence). Germline trimming cut 5 bases from V and 4 bases from J; bases unmatched to any gene: 9. The length of the CDR3 is 16 residues. The CDR3 region is CASSVDRGTGNQPQHF. The CDR3 region has the DNA TGTGCCAGTAGTGTGGACAGGGGCACAGGAAATCAGCCCCAGCATTTT.

The chain links TRBV27 to TRBJ1-2, with D maybe TRBD1 (5 bases). This CDR3 is 18 amino acids long. The germline CDR1 and CDR2 sequences are MNHEY and SMNVEV (reference sequence). V lost 0 bases to trimming and J lost 6 bases, with 23 bases between them. The CDR3 is CASSLSRGADLTLNGYTF. Here the CDR3 DNA reads TGTGCCAGCAGTTTATCCCGCGGGGCCGACTTAACCTTAAATGGCTACACCTTC.

This clone was recorded only once. This rearrangement joins TRBV28 to TRBJ1-2; no clear D gene. CDR1 and CDR2 from the germline V gene are MDHEN and SYDVKM. V was shortened by 5 bases and J by 5 bases, with 6 bases between the two germline ends. The length of the CDR3 is 11 residues. The CDR3 DNA sequence: TGTGCCAGCAGTGCGGGGTATGGCTACACCTTC. It yields the protein CASSAGYGYTF.

This chain links TRBV5-1 with TRBJ1-2, with TRBD1 as a possible D gene (6 bases). CDR3 size: 15 residues. CDR1 is SGHRS and CDR2 is YFSETQ in the germline V gene. V was trimmed by 0 bases and J by 4 bases, leaving 13 bases between them. Here the CDR3 DNA reads TGCGCCAGCAGCTTGGCCGGACAGCCTTTCTATGGCTACACCTTC. This gives the protein CASSLAGQPFYGYTF.

This clone was observed a few times. The V call is TRBV6-4, the J call TRBJ2-3; a weak D match, TRBD1 (5 bases). The CDR3 is 13 amino acids. Germline CDR1 MRHNA, CDR2 SNTAGT. V was cut by 1 base and J by 10 bases, with 12 bases left in between. The CDR3 is CASSDFTGLSQYF. As DNA, the CDR3 is TGTGCCAGCAGTGACTTTACAGGTCTGTCGCAGTATTTT.

The chain is built from TRBV6-4 and TRBJ2-1; tentative D call: TRBD2 (6 bases). The CDR3 contains 14 residues. CDR1 is MRHNA and CDR2 is SNTAGT in the germline V gene. V was trimmed by 2 bases and J by 10 bases, leaving 15 bases between them. The CDR3 sequence is CASSDGGLSWEQFF. Written as DNA, the CDR3 is TGTGCCAGCAGTGACGGGGGGTTGAGTTGGGAGCAGTTCTTC.

V is TRBV7-8 and J is TRBJ2-7; weak D call: TRBD2 (6 bases). There are 15 residues in the CDR3. From germline, CDR1 is SGHVS and CDR2 FQNEAQ. The V end was cut by 4 bases, the J end by 5 bases, with 18 bases between. Here the CDR3 reads CASSSRLELTHEQYF. For the CDR3, the DNA is TGTGCCAGCAGCTCGAGACTAGAGCTCACCCACGAGCAGTACTTC.

This clone was counted between two and nine times. This chain links TRBV9 with TRBJ1-2; a possible D gene is TRBD1 (5 bases). The V gene lost 0 bases and the J gene lost 4 bases, with 10 bases spanning the gap. Germline-derived CDR1 and CDR2 are SGDLS and YYNGEE. This CDR3 is built from 14 residues. The CDR3 loop is CASSVEGASYGYTF. CDR3 DNA sequence: TGTGCCAGCAGCGTAGAAGGGGCTAGCTATGGCTACACCTTC.

V and J are TRBV2 and TRBJ2-5, with TRBD1 matching 9 bases. The V gene end was trimmed by 1 base and the J gene end by 5 bases; junction bases not matched to a gene: 5. The germline V gene has CDR1 SNHLY and CDR2 FYNNEI. This CDR3 is 15 amino acids long. CDR3 bases: TGTGCCAGCAGTGAAGGGTACAGGGGGCTTGAGACCCAGTACTTC. Protein sequence: CASSEGYRGLETQYF.

The J gene is TRBJ1-4, the V gene TRBV28, with D possibly being TRBD1 (5 bases). Germline CDR1 reads MDHEN; CDR2 reads SYDVKM. The CDR3 runs 15 residues. V lost 3 bases to trimming and J lost 3 bases, with 11 bases between them. The CDR3 loop reads CASSLLAGPNEKLFF. The CDR3 nucleotides are TGTGCCAGCAGTTTGTTGGCAGGGCCTAATGAAAAACTGTTTTTT.

The V call is TRBV7-2, the J call TRBJ2-2; no clear D. Looked up from germline, CDR1 is SGHTA and CDR2 is FQGNSA. The CDR3 has 14 amino acids. V shed 5 bases and J shed 1 base, with 8 bases lying between them. The CDR3 loop reads CASSPNWNTGELFF. The CDR3 bases are TGTGCCAGCAGCCCAAATTGGAACACCGGGGAGCTGTTTTTT.

The rearrangement uses TRBV19 and TRBJ1-5; 9 bases agree with TRBD1. V lost 7 bases to trimming and J lost 8 bases; unmatched junction nucleotides: 9. Germline assignment: CDR1 LNHDA and CDR2 SQIVND (reference sequence). The CDR3 has 14 amino acids. In nucleotides, the CDR3 is TGTGCCAGTACTCCGGGACAGGGATCGGAGCCCCAGCATTTT. Residues: CASTPGQGSEPQHF. The full variable domain, in which reference TRBV19 and TRBJ1-5 provide the parts outside the CDR3, is DGGITQSPKYLFRKEGQNVTLSCEQNLNHDAMYWYRQDPGQGLRLIYYSQIVNDFQKGDIAEGYSVSREKKESFPLTVTSAQKNPTAFYLCASTPGQGSEPQHFGDGTRLSIL.

The chain couples TRBV28 to TRBJ1-2; the match to TRBD1 covers 8 bases. V dropped 9 bases and J dropped 1; count of bases not matched to a gene: 4. CDR3 length: 13 residues. Germline V lookup: CDR1 MDHEN, CDR2 SYDVKM. CDR3 sequence (DNA): TGTGCCAGGTCGACAGGGGTTAACTATGGCTACACCTTC. As protein: CARSTGVNYGYTF.

The gene calls are TRBV7-2 and TRBJ2-7; 8 bases fit TRBD2. The V and J ends lost 5 bases and 2 bases, in that order; junction bases with no gene match: 8. The germline V gene has CDR1 SGHTA and CDR2 FQGNSA. The CDR3 has 15 residues. CDR3 sequence reads: CASSTQRGPPYEQYF. The CDR3 coding sequence is TGTGCCAGCAGCACCCAGCGGGGGCCCCCCTACGAGCAGTACTTC.

This clone was counted once. The chain combines TRBV30 with TRBJ2-1; 8 bases agree with TRBD1. Germline CDR1 is GTSNPN and CDR2 is SVGIG (reference sequence). J was trimmed by 5 bases and V by 4 bases; bases with no gene match: 4. This CDR3 is built from 13 residues. CDR3 in amino acids: CAWKGTGDNEQFF. The CDR3 coding sequence is TGTGCCTGGAAGGGGACAGGAGACAATGAGCAGTTCTTC.

The V call is TRBV5-5, the J call TRBJ2-2; 12 bases are a match to TRBD2. Trimming cost V 3 bases and J 2 bases; bases outside gene matches: 5. Germline V lookup: CDR1 SGHKS, CDR2 YYEKEE (reference sequence). The CDR3 consists of 17 residues. CDR3 sequence reads: CASSSLAGGPNTGELFF. CDR3 coding DNA: TGTGCCAGCAGCTCTCTAGCGGGAGGGCCTAACACCGGGGAGCTGTTTTTT.

A single count supports this clone. V gene TRBV5-1 combines with J gene TRBJ2-1; perhaps TRBD1 as D (6 bases). CDR1 and CDR2 (germline): SGHRS, YFSETQ. CDR3 length equals 14 residues. The V and J ends lost 8 bases and 8 bases respectively, with 20 bases between them. This chain's CDR3 is CASGNGVPGDEQFF. The CDR3 DNA reads as TGCGCCAGTGGGAATGGGGTCCCAGGGGATGAGCAGTTCTTC.

The genes are TRBV5-6 and TRBJ1-2; D uncertain. The germline CDR1 and CDR2 sequences are SGHDT and YYEEEE. CDR3 length: 15 amino acids. V lost 0 bases and J 7 bases, leaving 16 bases between the germline ends. CDR3 loop: CASSLADRGPGGYTF. CDR3 DNA: TGTGCCAGCAGCTTGGCCGATCGAGGGCCTGGTGGCTACACCTTC.